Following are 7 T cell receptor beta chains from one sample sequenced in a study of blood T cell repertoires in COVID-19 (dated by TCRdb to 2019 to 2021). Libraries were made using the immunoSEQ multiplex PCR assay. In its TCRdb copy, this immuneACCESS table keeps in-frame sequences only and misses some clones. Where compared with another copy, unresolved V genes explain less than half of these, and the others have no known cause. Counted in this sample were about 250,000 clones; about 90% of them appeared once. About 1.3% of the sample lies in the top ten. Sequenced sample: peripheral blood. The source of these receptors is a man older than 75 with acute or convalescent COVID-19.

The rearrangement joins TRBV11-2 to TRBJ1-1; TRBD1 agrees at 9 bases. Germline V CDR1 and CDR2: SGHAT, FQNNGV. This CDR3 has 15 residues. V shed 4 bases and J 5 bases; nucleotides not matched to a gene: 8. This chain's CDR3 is CASSSLTGGVTEAFF. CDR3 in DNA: TGTGCCAGCAGCTCCCTGACAGGGGGGGTTACTGAAGCTTTCTTT.

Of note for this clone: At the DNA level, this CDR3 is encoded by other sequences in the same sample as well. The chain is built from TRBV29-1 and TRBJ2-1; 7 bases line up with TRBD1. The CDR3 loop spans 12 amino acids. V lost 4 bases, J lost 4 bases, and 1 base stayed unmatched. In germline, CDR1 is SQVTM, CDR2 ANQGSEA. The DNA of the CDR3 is TGCAGCGTTGGACAGGGTTACAATGAGCAGTTCTTC. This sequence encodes CSVGQGYNEQFF.

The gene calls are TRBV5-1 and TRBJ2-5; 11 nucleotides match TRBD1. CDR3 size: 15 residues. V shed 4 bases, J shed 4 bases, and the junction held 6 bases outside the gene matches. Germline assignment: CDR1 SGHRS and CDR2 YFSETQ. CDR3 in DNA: TGCGCCAGCAGCACCGGGACAGGGGGGCGAGAGACCCAGTACTTC. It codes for CASSTGTGGRETQYF.

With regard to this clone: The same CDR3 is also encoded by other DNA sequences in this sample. Here the CDR3 reads CASSPQTGNEKLFF. The CDR3 bases are TGTGCCAGCTCACCCCAGACAGGGAATGAAAAACTGTTTTTT. The chain has TRBV18 and TRBJ1-4; 7 positions agree with TRBD1. Germline trimming cut 3 bases from V and 5 bases from J; bases unmatched to any gene: 3. CDR1 and CDR2 from the germline V gene are KGHSH and LQKENI. The CDR3 is made up of 14 amino acids.

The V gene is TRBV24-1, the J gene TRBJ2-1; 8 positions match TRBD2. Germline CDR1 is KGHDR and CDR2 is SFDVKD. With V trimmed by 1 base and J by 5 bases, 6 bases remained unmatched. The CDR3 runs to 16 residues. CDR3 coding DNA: TGTGCCACCAGTGATTTCGCGGCGGGAGGAAACAATGAGCAGTTCTTC. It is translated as CATSDFAAGGNNEQFF.

DNA of the CDR3: TGTGCCAGCAGACCAAACATAAACACTGAAGCTTTCTTT. Translation gives CASRPNINTEAFF. The V call is TRBV14, the J call TRBJ1-1; D is ambiguous. Germline assignment: CDR1 SGHDN and CDR2 FVKESK. This CDR3 spans 13 amino acids. V lost 6 bases to trimming and J lost 2 bases, with 10 bases between them.

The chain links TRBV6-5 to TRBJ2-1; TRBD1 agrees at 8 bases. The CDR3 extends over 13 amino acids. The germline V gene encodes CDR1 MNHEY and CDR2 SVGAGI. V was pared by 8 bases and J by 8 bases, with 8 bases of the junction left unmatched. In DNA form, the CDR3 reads TGTGCCAGCGCCCGGGACAGGCTTTATGAGCAGTTCTTC. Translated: CASARDRLYEQFF.